This T cell receptor (beta chain) was found in a study of early T cells in non-severe SARS-CoV-2 infection. Across the study: Unpaired chains resulted from sequencing bulk RNA of unsorted whole blood.

The CDR3 is 17 residues long. V was cut by 0 bases and J by 7 bases, with 19 bases left in between. Germline CDR1 and CDR2: LGHNT and FRNRAP. Individual cDNA molecules carried attached unique molecular identifiers. TCRdb re-analysed the 5' RACE reads in MiXCR, keeping a single row per CDR3 protein. The sample holds nearly 110,000 distinct CDR3 sequences, over 8.5% seen once. Material for sequencing was whole blood. The chain has TRBV12-5 and TRBJ2-1; maybe TRBD1 (5 bases). The sequence was collected from an adult who was a healthcare worker with PCR-confirmed SARS-CoV-2 infection or an uninfected control (not recorded which). DNA of the CDR3: TGTGCTAGTGGTTTGGTCTTGGGGCGCTTCGAAGGGAATGAGCAGTTCTTC. Translation gives CASGLVLGRFEGNEQFF.